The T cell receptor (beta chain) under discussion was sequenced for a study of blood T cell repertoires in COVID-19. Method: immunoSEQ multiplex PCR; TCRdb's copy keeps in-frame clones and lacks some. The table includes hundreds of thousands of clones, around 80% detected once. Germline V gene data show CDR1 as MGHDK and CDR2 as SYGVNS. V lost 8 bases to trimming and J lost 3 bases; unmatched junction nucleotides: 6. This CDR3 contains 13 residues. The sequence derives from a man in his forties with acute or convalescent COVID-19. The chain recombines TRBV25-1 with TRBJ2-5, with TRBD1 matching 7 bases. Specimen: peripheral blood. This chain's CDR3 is CASEQGIEETQYF. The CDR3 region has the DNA TGTGCCAGCGAACAGGGGATAGAAGAGACCCAGTACTTC. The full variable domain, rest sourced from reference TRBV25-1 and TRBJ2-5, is EADIYQTPRYLVIGTGKKITLECSQTMGHDKMYWYQQDPGMELHLIHYSYGVNSTEKGDLSSESTVSRIRTEHFPLTLESARPSHTSQYLCASEQGIEETQYFGPGTRLLVL.